Following are 30 T cell receptor beta chains from one sample sequenced in a study of T cell responses to AZD1222 COVID-19 vaccine (dated by TCRdb to about 2021). This sample's time point label indicates: baseline before first vaccination. The protocol used for the library was the immunoSEQ multiplex PCR assay. As stored in TCRdb, this immuneACCESS dataset retains in-frame rearrangements with V and J assigned. A fraction of the clones does not appear; measured against another copy, unresolved V genes explain less than half of the discrepancy, and the remainder lacks a known reason. The sample yields 90,000 or so clones; over 75% were counted once. The ten biggest clones cover about a fifth of the sample. Sample: peripheral blood, taken on day 0 of AZD1222 vaccination. The receptor source for this set is an adult in good health.

The sample holds a few counts of this clone. The chain is built from TRBV5-8 and TRBJ1-3; tentatively, D is TRBD1 (6 bases). Trimming stripped 3 bases from V and 4 bases from J, with 26 bases between. Germline lookup yields CDR1 SGHTS and CDR2 YDEGEE. The CDR3 contains 19 residues. DNA for the CDR3: TGTGCCAGCAGCTGGAGGACAGCGATCAGCACTAAGGGCGGAAACACCATATATTTT. Residues: CASSWRTAISTKGGNTIYF.

The rearrangement uses TRBV6-4 and TRBJ2-2; D not resolved. CDR3 length: 13 residues. The germline V and J ends were trimmed by 0 bases and 7 bases, with 6 bases remaining between them. Germline CDR1 reads MRHNA; CDR2 reads SNTAGT. This CDR3 is CASSDSRFGELFF. The CDR3 bases are TGTGCCAGCAGTGACTCGCGTTTCGGGGAGCTGTTTTTT.

V usage is TRBV5-1 and J usage is TRBJ2-5, with TRBD1 matching 9 bases. The V gene's germline CDR1 is SGHRS and CDR2 YFSETQ. This CDR3 has 15 residues. J gave up 5 bases and V 0 bases, and 5 bases lay outside the gene matches. The CDR3 loop reads CASSLAGTGRETQYF. The CDR3 nucleotides are TGCGCCAGCAGCTTGGCCGGGACAGGGAGGGAGACCCAGTACTTC.

This chain joins TRBV4-1 and TRBJ1-2; 7 bases agree with TRBD1. Germline V gene sequence: CDR1 MGHRA, CDR2 YSYEKL. The J segment lost 8 bases and the V segment lost 1 base, leaving 16 bases of the junction unmatched. This CDR3 spans 17 amino acids. The CDR3 sequence is CASSQAPGQLAGWGYTF. For the CDR3, the DNA is TGCGCCAGCAGCCAAGCCCCGGGACAGCTCGCTGGTTGGGGCTACACCTTC.

The CDR3 DNA reads as TGTGCCAGCAGTCCGACAGGGGTGGCTGAAGCTTTCTTT. Encoded protein: CASSPTGVAEAFF. J is TRBJ1-1 and V is TRBV12-3 or TRBV12-4, with 8 nucleotides matching TRBD1. The CDR3 has 13 amino acids. J gave up 6 bases and V 5 bases, and 5 bases lay outside the gene matches.

The V gene is TRBV5-4, the J gene TRBJ2-1, with 7 bases identical to TRBD2. The CDR3 has 14 amino acids. Germline V gene sequence: CDR1 SGHNT, CDR2 YYREEE (reference sequence). The ends lost 4 bases at V and 9 bases at J; junction bases unmatched: 10. The chain's CDR3 is CASSRGVAAGEQFF. CDR3 bases: TGTGCCAGCAGCCGGGGGGTAGCGGCGGGTGAGCAGTTCTTC. The full variable domain, with the rest looked up from reference TRBV5-4 and TRBJ2-1, is ETGVTQSPTHLIKTRGQQVTLRCSSQSGHNTVSWYQQALGQGPQFIFQYYREEENGRGNFPPRFSGLQFPNYSSELNVNALELDDSALYLCASSRGVAAGEQFFGPGTRLTVL.

This clone was counted only a few times. The rearrangement joins TRBV6-1 to TRBJ2-1; D ambiguous. CDR3 length: 16 residues. Germline V CDR1 and CDR2: MNHNS, SASEGT. V was trimmed by 0 bases and J by 0 bases, leaving 9 bases between them. The CDR3 sequence: CASSEARGFSYNEQFF. The CDR3 region has the DNA TGTGCCAGCAGTGAAGCGCGAGGTTTCTCCTACAATGAGCAGTTCTTC.

This chain uses TRBV7-2 with TRBJ1-5; D perhaps matches TRBD1 (5 bases). The CDR3 is 13 amino acids. From germline, CDR1 is SGHTA and CDR2 FQGNSA. Trimming took 5 bases from V and 7 from J, leaving 12 bases between them. The CDR3 region has the DNA TGTGCCAGCAGCACCCGGGACTCCCAGCCCCAGCATTTT. As protein: CASSTRDSQPQHF.

The rearrangement uses TRBV4-3 and TRBJ1-4; D ambiguous. V was cut by 2 bases and J by 0 bases, with 10 bases left in between. CDR3 size: 16 residues. CDR1 is LGHNA, CDR2 YSLEER, per germline. The CDR3 coding sequence is TGCGCCAGCAGCCAATCCTCGGTTGCAACTAATGAAAAACTGTTTTTT. Its translation: CASSQSSVATNEKLFF.

The rearrangement uses TRBV6-6 and TRBJ1-1; D unclear. Germline loops: CDR1 MNHNY, CDR2 SVGAGI (reference sequence). V gave up 7 bases and J gave up 8 bases, with 11 bases separating them. The length of the CDR3 is 11 residues. CDR3 DNA sequence: TGTGCCAGCACCTTACTCGCAGAAGCTTTCTTT. Protein product: CASTLLAEAFF.

The chain is built from TRBV25-1 and TRBJ1-1; possibly TRBD1 for D (6 bases). This CDR3 has 15 residues. Germline V gene lookup returns CDR1 MGHDK and CDR2 SYGVNS. V was clipped by 3 bases and J by 1 base, with 12 bases between them. Here the CDR3 reads CASSDYREGNTEAFF. Here the CDR3 DNA reads TGTGCCAGCAGTGATTACAGGGAGGGGAACACTGAAGCTTTCTTT. The full variable domain, in which reference TRBV25-1 and TRBJ1-1 provide the parts outside the CDR3, is EADIYQTPRYLVIGTGKKITLECSQTMGHDKMYWYQQDPGMELHLIHYSYGVNSTEKGDLSSESTVSRIRTEHFPLTLESARPSHTSQYLCASSDYREGNTEAFFGQGTRLTVV.

The chain carries TRBV28 and TRBJ1-5; 9 positions agree with TRBD1. The V and J ends lost 10 bases and 6 bases, in that order; junction bases with no gene match: 10. The V gene's germline CDR1 is MDHEN and CDR2 SYDVKM. The length of the CDR3 is 14 residues. CDR3 in DNA: TGTGCCACCACCGGACAGGGGTTTCCTCAGCCCCAGCATTTT. It codes for CATTGQGFPQPQHF. The full variable domain, with the rest looked up from reference TRBV28 and TRBJ1-5, is DVKVTQSSRYLVKRTGEKVFLECVQDMDHENMFWYRQDPGLGLRLIYFSYDVKMKEKGDIPEGYSVSREKKERFSLILESASTNQTSMYLCATTGQGFPQPQHFGDGTRLSIL.

This clone appeared a few times. V and J are TRBV6-5 and TRBJ1-2; D gene ambiguous. Germline CDR1 is MNHEY and CDR2 is SVGAGI. This CDR3 has 14 residues. Trimming removed 2 bases from V and 2 bases from J, with 9 bases in between. CDR3 bases: TGTGCCAGCAGTTACGACGGATTAAACTATGGCTACACCTTC. This codes for CASSYDGLNYGYTF.

The J gene is TRBJ2-3, the V gene TRBV7-3, with D unclear. Trimming stripped 2 bases from V and 3 bases from J, with 6 bases between. The CDR3 sequence is 13 residues long. The germline CDR1 and CDR2 sequences are SGHTA and FQGTGA. The CDR3 nucleotides read TGTGCCAGCAGCTTATCACAGACAGATACGCAGTATTTT. Protein: CASSLSQTDTQYF.

The chain employs TRBV19 and TRBJ1-2, with D maybe TRBD1 (5 bases). Germline V gene data show CDR1 as LNHDA and CDR2 as SQIVND (reference sequence). The V end was cut by 5 bases, the J end by 3 bases, with 13 bases between. The CDR3 is 14 amino acids. The CDR3 sequence is CASSPRGGDYGYTF. In DNA, the CDR3 is TGTGCCAGTAGTCCCCGTGGGGGGGACTATGGCTACACCTTC.

The V gene is TRBV19, the J gene TRBJ1-3; the D gene is possibly TRBD1 (6 bases). Germline V lookup: CDR1 LNHDA, CDR2 SQIVND (reference sequence). V shed 7 bases and J shed 0 bases, with 10 bases lying between them. The CDR3 totals 14 residues. This CDR3 reads CASTGTFSGNTIYF. CDR3 nucleotides: TGTGCCAGTACCGGGACATTCTCTGGAAACACCATATATTTT.

V usage is TRBV6-5 and J usage is TRBJ1-3; a weak D match, TRBD1 (5 bases). V lost 9 bases and J 3 bases, leaving 12 bases between the germline ends. Germline V gene lookup returns CDR1 MNHEY and CDR2 SVGAGI. The length of the CDR3 is 13 residues. CDR3 in amino acids: CASRDSGGNTIYF. CDR3 bases: TGTGCCAGTCGGGACTCTGGTGGAAACACCATATATTTT.

CDR3 loop: CASSIELTQETQYF. The CDR3 DNA is TGTGCCAGTAGTATAGAGCTAACTCAAGAGACCCAGTACTTC. The rearrangement links TRBV19 to TRBJ2-5; the D is unclear. Trimming pared 0 bases from V and 2 bases from J, leaving 7 bases between. The CDR3 consists of 14 residues. The germline CDR1 and CDR2 sequences are LNHDA and SQIVND (reference sequence).

The chain combines TRBV7-9 with TRBJ2-3; unclear D gene. CDR3 size: 14 residues. Trimming removed 5 bases from V and 1 base from J, with 10 bases in between. Germline CDR1 reads SEHNR; CDR2 reads FQNEAQ (reference sequence). The CDR3 DNA reads as TGTGCCAGCAGCCGTGTTTCGGGCACAGATACGCAGTATTTT. Amino acids: CASSRVSGTDTQYF.

The V call is TRBV2, the J call TRBJ2-1, with 8 positions matching TRBD2. The CDR3 runs to 16 residues. Germline CDR1 is SNHLY and CDR2 is FYNNEI. The V segment lost 0 bases and the J segment 4 bases; nucleotides outside the gene matches: 5. The CDR3 nucleotides are TGTGCCAGCAGTGAAGCTGGTAGCGGGGTTTACAATGAGCAGTTCTTC. This gives the protein CASSEAGSGVYNEQFF.

V and J are TRBV6-5 and TRBJ2-1; D possibly corresponds to TRBD2 (6 bases). Trimming stripped 7 bases from V and 6 bases from J, with 16 bases between. CDR1 and CDR2 (germline): MNHEY, SVGAGI. The CDR3 has 14 residues. CDR3 sequence: CASNPGLTSNEQFF. DNA of the CDR3: TGTGCCAGCAACCCGGGACTGACATCCAATGAGCAGTTCTTC.

This chain connects TRBV24-1 to TRBJ2-3, with 9 bases identical to TRBD1. Germline V CDR1 and CDR2: KGHDR, SFDVKD. J was trimmed by 5 bases and V by 5 bases; bases with no gene match: 13. The length of the CDR3 is 17 residues. The DNA for the CDR3 is TGTGCCACCAGTGCCGTGGGGGGGACAGGGAATGGAGATACGCAGTATTTT. Its translation is CATSAVGGTGNGDTQYF.

J is TRBJ1-1 and V is TRBV28, with D possibly matching TRBD1 (5 bases). Germline V gene sequence: CDR1 MDHEN, CDR2 SYDVKM. Trimming took 3 bases from V and 1 from J, leaving 9 bases between them. The CDR3 has 14 amino acids. The CDR3 sequence: CASSFGGRNTEAFF. As DNA, the CDR3 is TGTGCCAGCAGTTTCGGGGGTAGGAACACTGAAGCTTTCTTT. Based on the CDR3 plus reference TRBV28 and TRBJ1-1, the full variable domain is DVKVTQSSRYLVKRTGEKVFLECVQDMDHENMFWYRQDPGLGLRLIYFSYDVKMKEKGDIPEGYSVSREKKERFSLILESASTNQTSMYLCASSFGGRNTEAFFGQGTRLTVV.

The chain couples TRBV25-1 to TRBJ1-1; D gene unclear. Trimming pared 0 bases from V and 7 bases from J, leaving 9 bases between. The CDR3 has 13 residues. Germline V gives CDR1 MGHDK, CDR2 SYGVNS. In nucleotides, the CDR3 is TGTGCCAGCAGTGAATATAATGCAGTTGAAGCTTTCTTT. It encodes CASSEYNAVEAFF.

This sequence joins TRBV28 and TRBJ1-2, with a tentative D call TRBD1 (6 bases). Germline V gene sequence: CDR1 MDHEN, CDR2 SYDVKM. Between the trimmed V and J ends, which lost 3 bases and 3 bases, there was a span of 17 bases. The CDR3 is made up of 16 amino acids. The CDR3 is CASSFPRGQLDYGYTF. CDR3 DNA: TGTGCCAGCAGTTTTCCGCGGGGGCAGTTGGACTATGGCTACACCTTC.

The rearrangement links TRBV5-1 to TRBJ1-2, with 10 bases that match TRBD1. Germline V gives CDR1 SGHRS, CDR2 YFSETQ. J lost 0 bases, V lost 4 bases, and 3 bases had no gene match. The CDR3 is 15 residues long. As DNA, the CDR3 is TGCGCCAGCAGCCGGGACAGGGGAACTAACTATGGCTACACCTTC. It specifies CASSRDRGTNYGYTF.

The chain joins TRBV7-3 to TRBJ1-1; no clear D gene. Germline V CDR1 and CDR2: SGHTA, FQGTGA. Trimming pared 8 bases from V and 1 base from J, leaving 8 bases between. CDR3 length: 12 amino acids. CDR3 in amino acids: CASSNPNTEAFF. CDR3 nucleotide sequence: TGTGCCAGCTCAAACCCGAACACTGAAGCTTTCTTT.

This chain links TRBV11-1 with TRBJ2-2; D is perhaps TRBD1 (5 bases). The V end was cut by 4 bases, the J end by 5 bases, with 8 bases between. CDR1 is SGHAT, CDR2 FQDESV, per germline (reference sequence). CDR3 size: 13 residues. This CDR3 is CASSSDRTGELFF. In DNA form, the CDR3 reads TGTGCCAGCAGCTCCGACAGAACCGGGGAGCTGTTTTTT.

V gene TRBV10-3 combines with J gene TRBJ2-1; 9 bases are a match to TRBD2. The V gene end was trimmed by 4 bases and the J gene end by 0 bases; junction bases not matched to a gene: 4. Germline CDR1 is ENHRY and CDR2 is SYGVKD. There are 16 residues in the CDR3. CDR3 nucleotide sequence: TGTGCCATCAGTGGCGGTAGCGGGAGCTCCTACAATGAGCAGTTCTTC. It yields the protein CAISGGSGSSYNEQFF.

This chain connects TRBV12-3 or TRBV12-4 to TRBJ1-5; 10 nucleotides align to TRBD1. Unmatched junction bases numbered 3, after V lost 7 bases and J lost 6 bases. The CDR3 contains 13 residues. This chain's CDR3 is CASTRTGGQPQHF. Written as DNA, the CDR3 is TGTGCCAGCACCCGGACAGGGGGTCAGCCCCAGCATTTT.